This T cell receptor beta chain was recovered during a study of cytomegalovirus exposure and HLA in healthy donors. The germline V gene has CDR1 MNHEY and CDR2 SVGAGI. Trimming cost V 6 bases and J 8 bases, with 16 bases left between them. This CDR3 has 13 residues. The method was immunoSEQ multiplex PCR; TCRdb's version includes in-frame clones alone and lacks a portion of them. The table records tens of thousands of clones, 85% to 95% of them present only once. This chain joins TRBV6-5 and TRBJ1-2, with a weak D call TRBD1 (6 bases). The sample taken for sequencing was PBMCs. The sequence was collected from a woman younger than 35 in good health and CMV-seronegative. The DNA for the CDR3 is TGTGCCAGCAGCGCCCGGACAGCGACGGGCTACACCTTC. Its translation is CASSARTATGYTF.